Below, 9 T cell receptor beta chains from the same sample are listed, as sequenced in a study of control samples from healthy donors and cancer patients. The method was immunoSEQ multiplex PCR; TCRdb's version includes in-frame clones alone and lacks a portion of them. Among 15,000 to 20,000 clones, around nine tenths were seen once, and the ten largest hold about 29%. The sequencing sample was made of PBMCs. Receptors originate from a man between 60 and 75 years old with head and neck cancer.

The chain uses TRBV5-1 and TRBJ2-3; weak D call: TRBD2 (5 bases). This CDR3 contains 15 residues. Trimming stripped 0 bases from V and 7 bases from J, with 15 bases between. Looked up from germline, CDR1 is SGHRS and CDR2 is YFSETQ. CDR3 in DNA: TGCGCCAGCAGCTTGGTAGCTTTCACGGGGAATACGCAGTATTTT. This gives the protein CASSLVAFTGNTQYF.

J is TRBJ2-3 and V is TRBV7-8; 12 positions match TRBD2. The V gene end was trimmed by 1 base and the J gene end by 6 bases; junction bases not matched to a gene: 11. The CDR3 sequence is 18 residues long. CDR1 and CDR2 (germline): SGHVS, FQNEAQ. As DNA, the CDR3 is TGTGCCAGCAGCTTAGATCCCCCCGGACTAGCGGGGAGGGATACGCAGTATTTT. Translation: CASSLDPPGLAGRDTQYF.

The chain recombines TRBV11-3 with TRBJ1-1; D is undetermined. Trimming took off 1 base at V and 5 bases at J, with 11 bases between the two ends. CDR3 length: 14 amino acids. Germline V gene sequence: CDR1 SGHNT, CDR2 YENEEA. The DNA of the CDR3 is TGTGCCAGCAGCTTAGGTGGAGGGAGGACTGAAGCTTTCTTT. It codes for CASSLGGGRTEAFF. The full variable domain, its missing parts supplied by reference TRBV11-3 and TRBJ1-1, is EAGVVQSPRYKIIEKKQPVAFWCNPISGHNTLYWYLQNLGQGPELLIRYENEEAVDDSQLPKDRFSAERLKGVDSTLKIQPAELGDSAVYLCASSLGGGRTEAFFGQGTRLTVV.

V usage is TRBV11-2 and J usage is TRBJ1-1, with D hard to call. Between the trimmed V and J ends, which lost 1 base and 3 bases, there was a span of 3 bases. This CDR3 comprises 12 residues. Germline V gene data show CDR1 as SGHAT and CDR2 as FQNNGV. The CDR3 sequence: CASSLGDTEAFF. The CDR3 DNA sequence: TGTGCCAGCAGCTTAGGGGACACTGAAGCTTTCTTT. The full variable domain, its missing parts supplied by reference TRBV11-2 and TRBJ1-1, is EAGVAQSPRYKIIEKRQSVAFWCNPISGHATLYWYQQILGQGPKLLIQFQNNGVVDDSQLPKDRFSAERLKGVDSTLKIQPAKLEDSAVYLCASSLGDTEAFFGQGTRLTVV.

This clone was seen a single time. The rearrangement uses TRBV7-6 and TRBJ1-2; weak D call: TRBD1 (6 bases). Germline lookup yields CDR1 SGHVS and CDR2 FNYEAQ. This CDR3 has 16 residues. The germline V and J ends were trimmed by 1 base and 4 bases, with 16 bases remaining between them. The CDR3 loop is CASSLDGQRSLYGYTF. In DNA, the CDR3 is TGTGCCAGCAGCTTAGACGGACAGAGAAGTCTCTATGGCTACACCTTC.

CDR3 bases: TGTGCCAGCAGTGAATCCTATCGGGACAGTGGCGAGCAGTACTTC. It codes for CASSESYRDSGEQYF. V is TRBV25-1 and J is TRBJ2-7; 7 bases are a match to TRBD1. The CDR3 is 15 residues long. Germline V CDR1 and CDR2: MGHDK, SYGVNS. V shed 1 base and J 6 bases; nucleotides not matched to a gene: 9.

This clone was recorded a few times. V gene TRBV5-1 combines with J gene TRBJ2-5, with 9 bases aligning to TRBD1. Germline V CDR1 and CDR2: SGHRS, YFSETQ. J lost 1 base, V lost 2 bases, and 9 bases had no gene match. CDR3 length: 17 amino acids. The CDR3 reads CASSFSGTGTSQETQYF. In nucleotides, the CDR3 is TGCGCCAGCAGCTTCTCCGGGACAGGGACCTCCCAAGAGACCCAGTACTTC.

The chain links TRBV29-1 to TRBJ2-5, with 11 bases identical to TRBD2. The length of the CDR3 is 15 residues. CDR1 and CDR2 (germline): SQVTM, ANQGSEA. V was clipped by 3 bases and J by 0 bases; unmatched bases: 3. The CDR3 DNA follows: TGCAGCGTTGATGGGACTAGCGGATACCAAGAGACCCAGTACTTC. This gives the protein CSVDGTSGYQETQYF.

The CDR3 is CSVHWGPEETQYF. The CDR3, as DNA: TGCAGCGTTCACTGGGGCCCTGAAGAGACCCAGTACTTC. The J gene is TRBJ2-5, the V gene TRBV29-1, with a possible D match to TRBD1 (5 bases). The CDR3 is made up of 13 amino acids. Trimming took 5 bases from V and 3 from J, leaving 13 bases between them. Germline V gene sequence: CDR1 SQVTM, CDR2 ANQGSEA.